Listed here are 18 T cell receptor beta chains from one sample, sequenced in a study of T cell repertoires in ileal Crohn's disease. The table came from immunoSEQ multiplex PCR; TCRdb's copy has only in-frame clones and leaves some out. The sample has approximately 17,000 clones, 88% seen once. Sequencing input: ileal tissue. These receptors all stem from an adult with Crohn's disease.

CDR3 nucleotide sequence: TGCGCCAGCAGCGGGACTAGCGGGAGGGCCATTGAGCAGTTCTTC. This translates into CASSGTSGRAIEQFF. The rearrangement joins TRBV4-1 to TRBJ2-1; 16 bases line up with TRBD2. Germline V gives CDR1 MGHRA, CDR2 YSYEKL. The CDR3 loop spans 15 amino acids. Germline trimming cut 5 bases from V and 9 bases from J; bases unmatched to any gene: 4.

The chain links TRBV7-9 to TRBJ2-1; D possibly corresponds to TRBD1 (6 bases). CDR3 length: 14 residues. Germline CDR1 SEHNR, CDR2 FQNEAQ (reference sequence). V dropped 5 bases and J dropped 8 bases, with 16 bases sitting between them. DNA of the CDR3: TGTGCCAGCAGCAAGAGGGACGGACAGTATGAGCAGTTCTTC. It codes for CASSKRDGQYEQFF.

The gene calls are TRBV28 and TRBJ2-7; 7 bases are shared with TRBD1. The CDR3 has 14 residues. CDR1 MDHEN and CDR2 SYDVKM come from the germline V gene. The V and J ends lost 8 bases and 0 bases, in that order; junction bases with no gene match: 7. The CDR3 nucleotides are TGTGCCAGCGGCTGGACAGGACTCTCCTACGAGCAGTACTTC. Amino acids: CASGWTGLSYEQYF. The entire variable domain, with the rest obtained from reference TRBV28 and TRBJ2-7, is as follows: DVKVTQSSRYLVKRTGEKVFLECVQDMDHENMFWYRQDPGLGLRLIYFSYDVKMKEKGDIPEGYSVSREKKERFSLILESASTNQTSMYLCASGWTGLSYEQYFGPGTRLTVT.

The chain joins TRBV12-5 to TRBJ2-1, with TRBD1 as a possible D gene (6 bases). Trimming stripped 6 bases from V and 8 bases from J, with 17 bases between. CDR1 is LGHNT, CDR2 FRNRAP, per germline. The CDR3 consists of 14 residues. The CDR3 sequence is CASGPGNRVDEQFF. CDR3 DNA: TGTGCTAGTGGACCTGGAAACAGGGTGGATGAGCAGTTCTTC.

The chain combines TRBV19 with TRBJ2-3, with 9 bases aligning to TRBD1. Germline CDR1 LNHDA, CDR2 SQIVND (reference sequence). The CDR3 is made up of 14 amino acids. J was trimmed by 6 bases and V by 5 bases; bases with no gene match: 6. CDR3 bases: TGTGCCAGTAGTGTACAGGGGGCAGGGGATACGCAGTATTTT. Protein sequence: CASSVQGAGDTQYF.

The CDR3 DNA follows: TGTGCCAGCAGCCTGGGACTAGCGGGGCAAGAGACCCAGTACTTC. This translates into CASSLGLAGQETQYF. The chain carries TRBV5-6 and TRBJ2-5, with TRBD2 matching 13 bases. CDR3 length: 15 amino acids. V shed 4 bases and J 2 bases; nucleotides not matched to a gene: 2. Germline V CDR1 and CDR2: SGHDT, YYEEEE.

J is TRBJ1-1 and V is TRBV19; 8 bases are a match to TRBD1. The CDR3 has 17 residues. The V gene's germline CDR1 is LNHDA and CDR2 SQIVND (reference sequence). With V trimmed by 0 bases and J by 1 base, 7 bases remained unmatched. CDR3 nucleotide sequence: TGTGCCAGTAGTATAGACCTTCAGACAGGGGCGAACACTGAAGCTTTCTTT. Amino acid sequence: CASSIDLQTGANTEAFF.

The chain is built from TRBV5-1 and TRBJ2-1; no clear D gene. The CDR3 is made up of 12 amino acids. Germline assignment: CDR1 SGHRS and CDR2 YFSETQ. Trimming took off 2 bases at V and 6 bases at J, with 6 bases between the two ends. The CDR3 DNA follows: TGCGCCAGCAGCTTCGTTCCCAATGAGCAGTTCTTC. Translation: CASSFVPNEQFF.

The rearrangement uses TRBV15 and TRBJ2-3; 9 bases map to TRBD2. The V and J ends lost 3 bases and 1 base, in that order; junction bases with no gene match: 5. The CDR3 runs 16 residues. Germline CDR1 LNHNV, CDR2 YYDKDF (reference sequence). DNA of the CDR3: TGTGCCACCAGCAGGGCCAGGACTAGCGGCACAGATACGCAGTATTTT. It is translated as CATSRARTSGTDTQYF.

CDR3 sequence: CASSLTETRDTQYF. The CDR3 coding sequence is TGTGCCAGCAGCTTAACAGAAACGCGAGATACGCAGTATTTT. The chain joins TRBV5-4 to TRBJ2-3; D gene unclear. Germline V gives CDR1 SGHNT, CDR2 YYREEE (reference sequence). The length of the CDR3 is 14 residues. Trimming removed 2 bases from V and 5 bases from J, with 12 bases in between.

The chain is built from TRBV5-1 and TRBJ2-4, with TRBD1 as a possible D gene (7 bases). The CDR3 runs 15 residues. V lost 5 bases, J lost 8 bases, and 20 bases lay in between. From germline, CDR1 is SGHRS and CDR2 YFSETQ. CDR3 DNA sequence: TGCGCCAGCAGTTCGGCAGGGGGGCGCGAACACATTCAGTACTTC. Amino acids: CASSSAGGREHIQYF.

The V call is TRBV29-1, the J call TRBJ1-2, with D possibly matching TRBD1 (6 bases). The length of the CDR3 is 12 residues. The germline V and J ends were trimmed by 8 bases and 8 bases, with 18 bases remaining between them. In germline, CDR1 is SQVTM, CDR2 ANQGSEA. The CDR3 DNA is TGCAGCACCCGGGGGGGCGATTTGGGCTACACCTTC. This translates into CSTRGGDLGYTF.

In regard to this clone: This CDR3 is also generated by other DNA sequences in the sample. The CDR3 DNA reads TGTGCCAGCAGTGACAGGGGTGGCAATCAGCCCCAGCATTTT. Its translation is CASSDRGGNQPQHF. The J gene is TRBJ1-5, the V gene TRBV2; maybe TRBD1 (6 bases). The CDR3 length is 14 residues. The V end lost 3 bases, the J end lost 2 bases, and 8 bases lay between the germline ends. Per germline, CDR1 SNHLY and CDR2 FYNNEI.

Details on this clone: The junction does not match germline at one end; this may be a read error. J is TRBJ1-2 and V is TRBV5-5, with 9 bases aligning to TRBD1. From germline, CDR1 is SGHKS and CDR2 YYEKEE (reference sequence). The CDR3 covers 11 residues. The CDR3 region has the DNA TGTGCCAGCAGCTTCGGACAGGGGCGGATCTTC. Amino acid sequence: CASSFGQGRIF.

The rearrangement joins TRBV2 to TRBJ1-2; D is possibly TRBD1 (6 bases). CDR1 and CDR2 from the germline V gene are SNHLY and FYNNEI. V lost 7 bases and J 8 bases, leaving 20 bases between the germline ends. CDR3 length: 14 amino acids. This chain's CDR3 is CASTPPRQELGYTF. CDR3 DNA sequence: TGTGCCAGCACCCCCCCCCGACAGGAACTCGGCTACACCTTC.

The CDR3 sequence is CASSETYPIEYSNQPQHF. As DNA, the CDR3 is TGTGCCAGCAGTGAAACGTATCCGATCGAGTATAGCAATCAGCCCCAGCATTTT. V gene TRBV6-1 combines with J gene TRBJ1-5; no clear D. Germline V gives CDR1 MNHNS, CDR2 SASEGT. This CDR3 has 18 residues. V dropped 2 bases and J dropped 0 bases, with 17 bases sitting between them.

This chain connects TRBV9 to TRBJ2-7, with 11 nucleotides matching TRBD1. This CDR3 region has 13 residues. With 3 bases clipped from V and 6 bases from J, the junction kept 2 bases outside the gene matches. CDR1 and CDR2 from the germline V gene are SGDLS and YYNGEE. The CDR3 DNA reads TGTGCCAGCAGCGCGGGACAGGGGGTCGAGCAGTACTTC. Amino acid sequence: CASSAGQGVEQYF.

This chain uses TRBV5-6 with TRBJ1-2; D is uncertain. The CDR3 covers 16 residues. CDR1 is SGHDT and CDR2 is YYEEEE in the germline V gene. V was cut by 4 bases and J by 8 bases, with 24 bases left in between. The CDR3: CASSRKQPYGSGGYTF. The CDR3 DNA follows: TGTGCCAGCAGCCGGAAACAGCCCTATGGTTCGGGAGGCTACACCTTC.